Listed here is a single TCR beta chain. There is no known antigen for this receptor. The cohort was made up of around 720 healthy bone marrow donors. Cohort members were all nominally healthy when sampled, although unrecorded immune exposures were likely present. The donor was CMV seropositive and belonged to the group of more than 250 seropositive cohort members. A peripheral blood sample was provided by each donor, and peripheral blood mononuclear cells were used for TCR beta sequencing. The Qiagen DNeasy Blood Extraction Kit was used to extract genomic DNA from the blood cell samples. Ends trimmed: V by 0 bases, J by 3 bases; bases unmatched to a gene: 3. Including the terminal cysteine and phenylalanine, the CDR3 comprises 14 residues. Left in the record is the CDR3 DNA by itself, 42 bases read in frame from the first base. CDR1 SGDLS and CDR2 YYNGEE are derived from the germline V gene. The entry originates in a study of cytomegalovirus exposure and HLA in healthy donors (dated 2017 in TCRdb). Broadly, across the study: In an earlier analysis of 587 of the donors, 276 Gb of sequence data and 100 million or so unique TCR beta sequences from 150 million to 200 million T cells were reported. On average, about 240,000 unique TCR beta nucleotide sequences were sequenced per donor among fewer than 500 genotyped donors of the cohort, with about 19% of those sequences being non-productive. The study combined high-throughput TCR immunosequencing, statistical association of individual TCRs with disease status, and machine learning to predict cytomegalovirus infection status. The number of typed donors differed by locus: about 620-630 for A, B, C, DRB1 and DQB1; approximately 530 for DQA1; about 600 for DPA1; and around 470 for DPB1. The aim of the study was to test whether cataloging public T cell receptors could identify signatures of past pathogen exposure. Donor age, sex, ethnicity and CMV serostatus were collected together with the repertoire data. Because of strong linkage in the cohort, a handful of DR-DQ haplotypes were treated as single units for association and clustering. An earlier analysis of 587 of the donors applied high-throughput TCR beta sequencing to assess whether each TCR beta V gene segment acted as functional or pseudogenic. Every repertoire in the discovery cohort had been generated on one and the same sequencing platform. Along with the roughly 670-subject first cohort, a separate validation cohort of approximately 110 different subjects was used. A later analysis re-analyzed previously published TCR beta repertoires from approximately 700 donors and added high-resolution HLA genotyping to study TCR occurrence patterns. In a later genetic analysis, genome-wide SNP genotypes for about 55% of the roughly 700 donors were used, and that subset was treated as a discovery cohort. The T cell repertoires of several hundred subjects were profiled by immunosequencing and related to cytomegalovirus serostatus. In the later analysis, no new phenotypic data were used to find candidate immune exposures; instead, reliance was placed on TCR beta sequences and their occurrence across donors. An early release that covered roughly 600 HLA-typed donors contained 300 to 350 gigabases of sequencing data and about 93 million unique TCR sequences. The genetic ancestry cluster associated with self-reported Caucasian donors included around four fifths of the 398 genotyped donors. HLA typing covered class I and class II loci at four-digit resolution. General study outcomes and caveats: Because HLA typing was unavailable for some donors at each locus, only the typed subset was used in association tests. In vitro tests confirmed that a few of the cytomegalovirus-associated TCR beta chains recognize cytomegalovirus antigens. The sequencing pipeline was judged likely to have produced a cluster of highly shared sequence variants as a technical artifact. Linkage disequilibrium might explain the correlated functional status among segregating V segments, but an unknown experimental factor could not be ruled out. Specific HLA alleles were associated with about 17,000 TCR beta sequences at a false discovery rate of 0.05 in a later analysis. The earlier analysis of approximately 540 of the donors excluded about 16 rarely observed V segments, including chromosome 9 orphons, because counts were too low. In a later analysis, HLA-associated TCR beta chains were found to be more clonally expanded and to have lower generation probabilities than equally common non-associated chains. Strong co-occurrence of HLA alleles, especially DR and DQ, made assigning TCR associations to individual alleles difficult. According to a later analysis, TCR association rates differed among HLA loci, with DRB1 alleles showing the most associated TCRs and HLA-C alleles showing the fewest. It was suggested by the authors that the approach could potentially be generalized to other disease states and immunological phenotypes. The classifier was reported to diagnose cytomegalovirus status with high specificity and sensitivity in both the original cohort and the validation cohort. The study gave a list of 150 to 200 TCR beta chains associated with cytomegalovirus. In this cohort, only TCR beta chains were sequenced, and detectable features were limited by the absence of alpha or paired-chain data. According to a later analysis, parvovirus B19, influenza, CMV and Epstein-Barr virus appeared linked to several top co-occurrence clusters. In an earlier analysis of some 500 of the donors, most TCR beta V segments appeared in productive rearrangements about 87% or about 30% of the time, broadly matching IMGT annotations. CMV serostatus was the only immune exposure information available for the cohort. The 87-base-pair reads could not distinguish some IMGT-functional V segments, including TRBV6-2 and TRBV6-3, so those segments were excluded. A later analysis found that most CMV-associated TCR beta chains appeared HLA-restricted, with HLA associations seemingly driven largely by CMV exposure. In a later genetic analysis, a missense DCLRE1C variant was associated with V-gene and J-gene trimming of TCR beta chains, and the association was replicated in an independent cohort. A further reported finding was that TCR beta sequences accurately predicted the HLA-A and HLA-B alleles for most subjects in the first cohort. Presence/absence analyses assumed roughly uniform sequencing depth across donors, an assumption that may not hold. A later genetic analysis reported fewer N-insertions in productive TCRs among donors in an Asian-associated ancestry cluster than the roughly 700-donor mean. Most TCR sequences were observed very rarely across donors, whereas some public TCRs were present in many individuals.

Receptors were amplified or captured by the immunoSEQ multiplex PCR assay. The multiplex PCR relied on a mix of 60 forward primers for TCR Vbeta segments and 13 reverse primers for TCR Jbeta segments. The CDR3 region of rearranged TCR beta genes was amplified from genomic DNA with a multiplex PCR assay. The Illumina HiSeq System was used to sequence the amplified TCR beta libraries as 87-base-pair reads. In the authors' own workflow: A later analysis counted 65 million to 90 million unique TCR beta chains across the roughly 700 repertoires, and roughly 10 million of these chains were shared by at least two donors. To remove PCR and sequencing errors, raw reads were error-corrected and collapsed into unique sequences using a nearest-neighbor algorithm that merged closely related sequences. Alignment of CDR3 sequences to IMGT reference sequences was used to assign V, D and J gene segments. For a sequence to be retained, at least a six-nucleotide match to both a V gene segment and a J gene segment was required. Rearrangements were called productive when the CDR3 lacked stop codons and stayed in frame with V and J; all others were non-productive. CDR3 was defined by IMGT convention, running from the second conserved V-encoded cysteine to the conserved J-encoded phenylalanine. Sequences without an unambiguous match to a single V gene segment were excluded from the earlier analysis of almost 600 of the donors. An earlier analysis of approximately 590 of the donors called V segments functional above 56.7% productive rearrangements and segregating when the between-donor standard deviation exceeded 5%. To diagnose cytomegalovirus status from the catalog of TCR beta chain sequences, a statistical classification framework was built. In a later analysis, TCR nucleotide sequences were compared against IMGT/GENE-DB human TR gene sequences so that V and J genes could be assigned. Using the TCRdist pipeline, a later analysis assigned CDR3 sequences along with most-parsimonious VDJ recombination scenarios. In a later analysis, every TCR beta chain was defined by the combination of its CDR3 amino acid sequence and its V-gene family, and reads without a unique V-gene family were dropped. A later analysis removed 550 to 700 highly shared, low-generation-probability nucleotide sequences to deal with suspected cross-contamination and a sequencing artifact. In a later analysis, a clonal expansion index for each public chain was calculated from normalized within-repertoire ranks of inferred template counts. In a later analysis, generation probabilities were computed with a VDJ recombination model fitted to out-of-frame rearrangements, and the resulting probabilities were checked against IGoR. In a later analysis, TCR-TCR, TCR-HLA and TCR-CMV co-occurrence was scored with hypergeometric tests, and a repertoire-size bias correction was applied to TCR pairs. To estimate false discovery rates, a later analysis permuted the HLA or CMV assignments 20 times. In a later analysis, co-occurring TCRs were grouped using DBSCAN, and TCRdist sequence similarity was added for clustering within HLA-allele-positive subsets. Repertoires with fewer than 30,000 or more than 120,000 public chains were left out of co-occurrence clustering, as were about five repertoires with anomalous nucleotide sharing. TCRdb carries this immuneACCESS record with in-frame sequences only. Its versions omit some clonotypes, under half of them owing to an unresolved V gene in the studies checked, with the rest unexplained. V and J calls plus clone size are reproduced from that table; the DNA served to infer D and trimming. Per the sample table, the count is about 72,000 clones. Clones ranked in the top ten supply about 13% of the sample.

This chain joins TRBV9 to TRBJ2-7; 7 middle bases align to TRBD1. The specimen was PBMCs. This TCR derives from a man aged 45-60 years in good health and CMV-seropositive. The CDR3 is CASSVDRGNYEQYF. The sequence in DNA is TGTGCCAGCAGCGTAGACAGGGGAAACTACGAGCAGTACTTC.